The rows below give T cell receptor beta chains drawn from one sample of a study of blood T cells in healthy people across ages. One entry per CDR3 protein, called by TCRdb with MiXCR from the 5' RACE reads. The sample lists roughly 800,000 distinct CDR3 sequences, more than 45% occurring once. The sample comprised blood. The source is a man in his thirties or forties in good health. CDR3s include the opening cysteine and the closing phenylalanine or tryptophan. The D gene is left open where the match is weak. Where a row states a size, it is once, few, many or the class of an expanded clone; other rows omit it.

d_call j_call clone_size v_call cdr3_aa cdr3_nt
TRBD1 TRBJ2-7 few TRBV9 CASSRDSRTYEQYF TGTGCCAGCAGCCGGGACAGCAGAACCTACGAGCAGTACTTC
TRBD1 TRBJ2-1 NA TRBV4-2 CASSPGQGASNEQFF TGTGCCAGCAGCCCGGGACAGGGGGCCAGCAATGAGCAGTTCTTC
TRBD1 TRBJ1-1 NA TRBV6-5 CASSYGQGVTEAFF TGTGCCAGCAGTTACGGACAGGGGGTCACTGAAGCTTTCTTT
NA TRBJ2-7 few TRBV7-2 CASSDRGQNYEQYF TGTGCCAGCAGCGATCGGGGGCAGAACTACGAGCAGTACTTC
NA TRBJ1-1 NA TRBV11-2 CASSKNEAFF TGTGCCAGCAGCAAGAATGAAGCTTTCTTT
NA TRBJ1-4 NA TRBV28 CASRRTGAEKLFF TGTGCCAGCAGGCGTACCGGGGCTGAAAAACTGTTTTTT
NA TRBJ2-7 NA TRBV29-1 CSVVRGSDEQYF TGCAGCGTTGTAAGGGGAAGTGACGAGCAGTACTTC
NA TRBJ2-1 few TRBV7-9 CASSLAGTGLYNEQFF TGTGCCAGCAGCTTAGCTGGGACTGGGTTATACAATGAGCAGTTCTTC
TRBD1 TRBJ2-7 few TRBV4-2 CASSQGGDRSFEQYF TGTGCCAGCAGCCAAGGGGGGGACAGGTCCTTCGAGCAGTACTTC
NA TRBJ2-1 NA TRBV6-6 CASSPEGVGVYNEQFF TGTGCCAGCAGTCCAGAGGGGGTCGGGGTTTACAATGAGCAGTTCTTC
NA TRBJ1-5 once TRBV27 CASSLSGPLSNQPQHF TGTGCCAGCAGTTTATCAGGGCCCCTTAGCAATCAGCCCCAGCATTTT
NA TRBJ2-1 NA TRBV12-3/TRBV12-4 CASSPNLGNYNEQFF TGTGCCAGCAGTCCAAATCTAGGGAACTACAATGAGCAGTTCTTC
NA TRBJ2-1 NA TRBV20-1 CSASNLGVQFF TGCAGTGCTAGCAACCTAGGTGTCCAGTTCTTC
NA TRBJ1-1 NA TRBV20-1 CSARVPRGNTEAFF TGCAGTGCTAGAGTCCCCCGAGGGAACACTGAAGCTTTCTTT
NA TRBJ2-1 NA TRBV5-1 CASSLDTTYNEQFF TGCGCCAGCAGCCTGGACACGACCTACAATGAGCAGTTCTTC
NA TRBJ1-1 NA TRBV7-9 CASSFDGTGTEAFF TGTGCCAGCAGCTTTGACGGAACGGGAACTGAAGCTTTCTTT